A selection of T cell receptor beta chains follows, all from one sample in a study of post-analysis software for immune sequencing data. TCRdb passed the PCR reads through MiXCR, listing each CDR3 protein once. The sample gives hundreds of thousands of distinct CDR3 sequences, about 57% of which show up once; roughly 4.4% is in the top ten. Sequenced input: blood. All receptors come from a girl between 5 and 17 years old with multiple sclerosis. Both conserved end residues are trimmed from each CDR3. The order of the fields is V gene, clone size, J gene, CDR3 protein. Size is stated for part of the rows, as once, few or many counts, or as a class when the clone is expanded.

>TRBV12-3/TRBV12-4|.|TRBJ2-1
ASSPKSGSYNEQF
>TRBV7-9|.|TRBJ2-7
ASSDGPLYEQY
>TRBV4-2|.|TRBJ2-1
ASSQVVRGQVYNEQF
>TRBV29-1|.|TRBJ2-1
SVDRDSSSYNEQF
>TRBV10-3|.|TRBJ1-1
AISESGHMNTEAF
>TRBV20-1|.|TRBJ1-1
SARGQGSMNTEAF
>TRBV20-1|.|TRBJ1-2
SARDKGQGAGYGYT
>TRBV6-5|.|TRBJ2-1
ASSPGSSGYNEQF
>TRBV7-8|few|TRBJ2-7
ASSHAGSWDEQY
>TRBV4-1|.|TRBJ2-3
ASSTPQITDTQY
>TRBV7-9|.|TRBJ2-1
ASSLTTRNYNEQF
>TRBV15|.|TRBJ1-5
ATSRDRGLSNQPQH
>TRBV5-1|few|TRBJ1-1
ASSLSTGFNEAF
>TRBV12-3/TRBV12-4|few|TRBJ2-7
ASSSDTAREQY
>TRBV20-1|few|TRBJ2-3
SVRISSADTQY
>TRBV27|.|TRBJ2-5
ASSFGQDQETQY
>TRBV14|few|TRBJ2-5
ASSQDVRELDQETQY
>TRBV24-1|few|TRBJ2-1
ATRALAVVLPSEQF
>TRBV12-3/TRBV12-4|few|TRBJ2-1
AIQRQGASGPRKSYNEQF
>TRBV7-6|.|TRBJ2-1
ASSLASGRVEQF
>TRBV4-1|.|TRBJ2-7
ASSLGTSTNEQY
>TRBV6-5|few|TRBJ1-2
ASSQQGYQGYT
>TRBV11-2|.|TRBJ2-7
ASSAGLAGGHEQY
>TRBV15|.|TRBJ1-1
ATGRAGKGTEAF
>TRBV20-1|.|TRBJ2-7
SAIRDRGVEQY
>TRBV12-3/TRBV12-4|few|TRBJ2-1
ASSPVNEQF
>TRBV15|few|TRBJ1-1
ATSRAQSYEAF
>TRBV20-1|.|TRBJ2-1
SAKRGQGLNEQF
>TRBV21-1|few|TRBJ2-1
ASSNRGRRERPYNEQF
>TRBV29-1|once|TRBJ2-3
SVGQPTDTQY
>TRBV20-1|.|TRBJ2-7
SARPSGSYEQY
>TRBV6-1|.|TRBJ1-5
ASSTQGEGNQPQH
>TRBV12-3/TRBV12-4|.|TRBJ1-6
ASGDFYNSPLH
>TRBV4-1|.|TRBJ1-5
ASSQGKTGTGQPQH
>TRBV12-3/TRBV12-4|.|TRBJ2-7
ASSRGGFEYYEQY
>TRBV18|few|TRBJ1-1
ASSGRGPNTEAF
>TRBV12-3/TRBV12-4|.|TRBJ2-3
ASSPSLARSTDAQY
>TRBV7-9|.|TRBJ1-2
ASSLAVGANYGYT
>TRBV20-1|.|TRBJ2-5
SAPWGIGFGETQY
>TRBV5-5|.|TRBJ2-1
ASSLLSGTSTYEQF
>TRBV12-3/TRBV12-4|.|TRBJ1-2
ASQGPDRVNGYT
>TRBV15|.|TRBJ2-1
ATSRDPKVYPWSNEQF
>TRBV7-2|once|TRBJ2-3
ASSPDREVADTQY
>TRBV12-3/TRBV12-4|.|TRBJ1-5
ASSWGTTGGNQPQH
>TRBV5-6|.|TRBJ2-3
ASSLAVVALADTQY
>TRBV3-1|.|TRBJ2-7
ASSPSLDYEQY
>TRBV20-1|few|TRBJ2-5
SASGLASFPETQY
>TRBV5-1|.|TRBJ2-7
ASSFRTSGGSSAYEQY
>TRBV25-1|once|TRBJ2-7
ASSDTGGDYEQY
>TRBV2|few|TRBJ2-4
ASNERDLAKNIQY
>TRBV11-2|few|TRBJ1-5
ASSPRAGRGNQPQH
>TRBV20-1|few|TRBJ2-3
SANRQSLAQY
>TRBV4-1|once|TRBJ1-1
ASSHVTGRGDTEAF
>TRBV20-1|.|TRBJ1-1
SAREGTGYPEAF